This TCR beta chain was obtained from a study of blood T cell repertoires in COVID-19 (TCRdb year 2020). About the full investigation: The collaborator samples originated in the United States, Italy and Spain and spanned the acute and convalescent phases of COVID-19. Nearly every sample came with metadata listing a de-identified subject ID, COVID-19 status, age in years and sex. Subjects who had been exposed to COVID-19, were actively infected with it, or had recovered from it provided the deeply sampled blood TCRbeta repertoires that made up the dataset. Samples were obtained from the ongoing ImmuneRACE study (first 160 participants) and from 950 to 1,500 subjects provided by 6 global collaborators. Where HLA class I and class II types were available, the types were taken from metadata supplied by the sample provider, not from assay-based typing. The material from the prospective study consisted of cDNA or gDNA derived from T cells, B-cell-depleted T cells, or PBMCs. The repertoires were released in a freely available public database intended as a resource for research on the immune response to SARS-CoV-2. General findings and caveats noted by the study authors: The quantity of clinical and demographic metadata differed by source and by participant and was supplied without curation.

The collaborating institutions used their own protocols to collect whole blood in K2EDTA tubes. For TCRbeta analysis, collaborators shipped samples in one of three forms: frozen whole blood, isolated PBMCs, or DNA extracted from either of those sample types. TCRbeta CDR3 regions were amplified from genomic DNA using the immunoSEQ Assay, a bias-controlled multiplex PCR. The paper's processing steps were these. The number of nucleated cells in each sample was estimated from the amplification of reference gene primers within the assay. Sequence reads were collapsed and filtered to measure the absolute abundance of every unique TCRbeta CDR3 rearrangement. For each sample, productive Simpson clonality was calculated by taking the square root of Simpson's diversity index across productive rearrangements. This is the immuneACCESS table as TCRdb keeps it, with only in-frame sequences that have V and J called. A part of the clones is gone; compared with another copy, unresolved V genes explain less than half, and the rest is unexplained. Clone size and the V and J calls come from that table; the DNA yielded D and trimming. The sample table holds 100,000 to 150,000 clones, of which 82% were seen once. About 4.2% of the sample is taken by the ten largest.

A remark on this clone: Which antigen it targets is not known. Per-base quality was not reported, and no clone a single base away is much larger than it.

From the germline V gene (reference sequence), CDR1 is LNHDA and CDR2 is SQIVND. The CDR3, from cysteine to phenylalanine, totals 15 residues. The retained sequence is limited to the CDR3, 45 bases, with the frame set at the first base. Between the V and J ends, shortened by 0 bases and 4 bases respectively, the junction contains 12 bases. The clonotype was recovered from a woman between 65 and 79 years old with acute or convalescent COVID-19. The rearranged chain carries TRBV19 and TRBJ1-1, with the D gene call left open. Sequenced input: peripheral blood. The nucleotide sequence is TGTGCCAGTAGTATAGATTTGCGGGCAGGCACTGAAGCTTTCTTT. Its translation reads: CASSIDLRAGTEAFF.